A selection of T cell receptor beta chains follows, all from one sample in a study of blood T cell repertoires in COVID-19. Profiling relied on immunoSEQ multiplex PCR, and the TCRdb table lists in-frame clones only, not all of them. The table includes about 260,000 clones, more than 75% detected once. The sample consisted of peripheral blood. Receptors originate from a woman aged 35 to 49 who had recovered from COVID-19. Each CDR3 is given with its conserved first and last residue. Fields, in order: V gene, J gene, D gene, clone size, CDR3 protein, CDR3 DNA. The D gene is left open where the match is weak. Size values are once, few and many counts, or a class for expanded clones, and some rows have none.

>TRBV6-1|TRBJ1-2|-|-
CASSEWAHYGYTF
TGTGCCAGCAGTGAGTGGGCCCACTATGGCTACACCTTC
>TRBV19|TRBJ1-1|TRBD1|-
CASSIRDSKEAFF
TGTGCCAGTAGTATCCGGGACAGCAAAGAAGCTTTCTTT
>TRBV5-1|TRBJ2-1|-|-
CASSLGSGGDEQFF
TGCGCCAGCAGCTTGGGTTCCGGCGGGGATGAGCAGTTCTTC
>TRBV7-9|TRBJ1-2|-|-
CASSPQGFGYGYTF
TGTGCCAGCAGTCCCCAGGGATTTGGCTATGGCTACACCTTC
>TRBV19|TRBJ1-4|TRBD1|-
CVTTRGPSTNEKLFF
TGTGTCACGACCAGGGGGCCCTCAACTAATGAAAAACTGTTTTTT
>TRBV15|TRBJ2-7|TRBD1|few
CATSSDRVYEQYF
TGTGCCACCAGCAGTGACAGGGTCTACGAGCAGTACTTC
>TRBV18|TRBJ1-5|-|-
CASSSSASGSNQPQHF
TGTGCCAGCTCATCCTCCGCCTCAGGGAGCAATCAGCCCCAGCATTTT
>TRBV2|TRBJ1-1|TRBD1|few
CASDRATEAFF
TGTGCCAGCGACAGGGCTACTGAAGCTTTCTTT
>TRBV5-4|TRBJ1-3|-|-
CASSFRSGENTIYF
TGTGCCAGCAGCTTTCGTTCGGGGGAAAACACCATATATTTT
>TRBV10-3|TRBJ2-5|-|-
CAIQTSQETQYF
TGTGCCATCCAAACCAGTCAAGAGACCCAGTACTTC
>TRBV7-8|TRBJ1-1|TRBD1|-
CASSLGQGNTEAFF
TGTGCCAGCAGCTTAGGACAGGGGAACACTGAAGCTTTCTTT
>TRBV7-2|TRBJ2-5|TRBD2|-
CASSSGLAGGPRETQYF
TGTGCCAGCAGCTCGGGACTAGCGGGGGGGCCTAGGGAGACCCAGTACTTC
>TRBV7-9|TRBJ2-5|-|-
CASRPQGLQETQYF
TGTGCCAGCAGACCACAGGGTCTCCAGGAGACCCAGTACTTC
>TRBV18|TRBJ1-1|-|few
CASQRHVNTEAFF
TGTGCCAGCCAGAGACACGTGAACACTGAAGCTTTCTTT
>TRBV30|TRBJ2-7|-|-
CAWSVRGGREQYF
TGTGCCTGGAGTGTAAGGGGGGGCAGAGAGCAGTACTTC
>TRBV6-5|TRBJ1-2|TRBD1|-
CASSYSGQGGAYGYTF
TGTGCCAGCAGTTACTCGGGACAGGGGGGGGCTTACGGCTACACCTTC
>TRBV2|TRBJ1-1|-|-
CASSEARTGAFF
TGTGCCAGCAGTGAAGCCCGGACGGGGGCTTTCTTT
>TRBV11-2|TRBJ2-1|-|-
CASSLAGSYNEQFF
TGTGCCAGCAGCTTAGCGGGGTCCTACAATGAGCAGTTCTTC
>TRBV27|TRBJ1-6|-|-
CASSQQTRNSPLHF
TGTGCCAGCAGTCAACAGACAAGGAATTCACCCCTCCACTTT
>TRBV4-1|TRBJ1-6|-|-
CASSQVAEGVLHF
TGCGCCAGCAGCCAAGTTGCGGAGGGAGTCCTCCACTTT
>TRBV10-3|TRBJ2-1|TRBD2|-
CAISSPGTSGYNEQFF
TGTGCCATCAGCTCCCCCGGGACTAGCGGCTACAATGAGCAGTTCTTC
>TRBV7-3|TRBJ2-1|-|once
CASSPTRRGGEQFF
TGTGCCAGCAGCCCGACTAGGAGGGGCGGTGAGCAGTTCTTC
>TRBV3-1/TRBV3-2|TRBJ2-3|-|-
CASSQDAPGLTDTQYF
TGTGCCAGCAGCCAAGATGCTCCAGGACTCACAGATACGCAGTATTTT
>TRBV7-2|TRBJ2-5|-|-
CASSLAGGSDGTQYF
TGTGCCAGCAGCTTAGCGGGGGGATCTGATGGGACCCAGTACTTC
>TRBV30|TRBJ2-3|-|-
CAWSPGSVLSTDTQYF
TGTGCCTGGAGCCCCGGGTCAGTTCTAAGCACAGATACGCAGTATTTT
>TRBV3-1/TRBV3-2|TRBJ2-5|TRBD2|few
CASSQDPQRGKTQYF
TGTGCCAGCAGCCAAGACCCCCAGCGGGGGAAGACCCAGTACTTC
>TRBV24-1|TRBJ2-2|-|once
CATSDSQWGDTGELFF
TGTGCCACCAGTGACTCCCAATGGGGGGACACCGGGGAGCTGTTTTTT
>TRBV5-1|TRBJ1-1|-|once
CASSGGPGDTEAFF
TGCGCCAGCAGCGGTGGGCCGGGGGACACTGAAGCTTTCTTT
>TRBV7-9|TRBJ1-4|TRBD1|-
CASSRPGGTEKLFF
TGTGCCAGCAGCCGCCCAGGGGGAACAGAAAAACTGTTTTTT
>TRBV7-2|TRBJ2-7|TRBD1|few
CASSLEGTETYEQYF
TGTGCCAGCAGCTTAGAAGGGACAGAAACCTACGAGCAGTACTTC
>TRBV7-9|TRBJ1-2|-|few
CASSLEPGYYGYTF
TGTGCCAGCAGCTTAGAACCGGGATACTATGGCTACACCTTC
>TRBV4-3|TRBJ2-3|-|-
CASSHWGPVTDTQYF
TGCGCCAGCAGCCACTGGGGCCCAGTCACAGATACGCAGTATTTT
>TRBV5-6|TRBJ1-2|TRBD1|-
CASSLTYRGSNYGYTF
TGTGCCAGCAGCTTAACCTACAGGGGGTCTAACTATGGCTACACCTTC
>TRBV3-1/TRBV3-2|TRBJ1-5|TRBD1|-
CASSLDRDQPQHF
TGTGCCAGCAGCCTAGACAGGGATCAGCCCCAGCATTTT
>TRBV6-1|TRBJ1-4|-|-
CASSDLRAGRSGNEKLFF
TGTGCCAGCAGTGACCTGAGAGCAGGCCGGTCAGGGAATGAAAAACTGTTTTTT
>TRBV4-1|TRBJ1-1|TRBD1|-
CASSHLQGETEAFF
TGCGCCAGCAGCCACTTACAGGGGGAGACTGAAGCTTTCTTT
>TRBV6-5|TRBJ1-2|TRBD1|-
CASTGLGQGRYGYTF
TGTGCCAGCACCGGACTCGGACAGGGGAGATATGGCTACACCTTC
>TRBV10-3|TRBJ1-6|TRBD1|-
CAIRGQGNSPLHF
TGTGCCATCAGGGGACAGGGGAATTCACCCCTCCACTTT
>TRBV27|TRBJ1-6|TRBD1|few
CASTMTGGFQPLHF
TGTGCCAGCACTATGACAGGGGGCTTTCAACCCCTCCACTTT
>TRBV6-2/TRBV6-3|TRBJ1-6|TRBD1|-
CASSYSIGQGEIGSPLHF
TGTGCCAGCAGTTACTCGATCGGACAGGGGGAGATCGGTTCACCCCTCCACTTT
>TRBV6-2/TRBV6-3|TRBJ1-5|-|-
CASSSHQGRPQHF
TGTGCCAGCAGTTCCCACCAGGGGAGGCCCCAGCATTTT
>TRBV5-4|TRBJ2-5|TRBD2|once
CASSLGLAGTQTQYF
TGTGCCAGCAGCCTCGGACTAGCGGGGACCCAGACCCAGTACTTC
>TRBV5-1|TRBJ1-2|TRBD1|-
CASSFAASTGDGYTF
TGCGCCAGCAGCTTTGCCGCCTCCACAGGGGATGGCTACACCTTC
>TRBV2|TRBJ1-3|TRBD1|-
CASNPGTGVLSGNTIYF
TGTGCCAGCAATCCCGGGACAGGGGTTCTCTCTGGAAACACCATATATTTT
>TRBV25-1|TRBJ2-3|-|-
CASSDARTGSTDTQYF
TGTGCCAGCAGTGACGCTCGGACTGGGAGCACAGATACGCAGTATTTT
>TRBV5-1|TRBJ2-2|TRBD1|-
CASSRLGQGHGTGELFF
TGCGCCAGCAGCCGATTAGGACAGGGCCACGGCACCGGGGAGCTGTTTTTT
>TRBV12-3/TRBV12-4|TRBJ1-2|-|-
CASSSSHYGYTF
TGTGCCAGCAGTTCCAGTCACTATGGCTACACCTTC
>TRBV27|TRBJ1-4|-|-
CASSSGPGGEKLFF
TGTGCCAGCAGTTCGGGTCCGGGGGGAGAAAAACTGTTTTTT
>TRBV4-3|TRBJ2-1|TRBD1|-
CASSQVAPDRELVVQFF
TGCGCCAGCAGCCAAGTGGCCCCGGACAGGGAGTTGGTGGTGCAGTTCTTC
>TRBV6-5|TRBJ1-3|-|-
CASSYSWGRGNTIYF
TGTGCCAGCAGTTACTCCTGGGGGCGCGGAAACACCATATATTTT
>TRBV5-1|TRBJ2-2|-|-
CASSAGGPGTGELFF
TGCGCCAGCAGCGCCGGGGGGCCAGGGACCGGGGAGCTGTTTTTT
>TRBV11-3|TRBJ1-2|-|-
CASSPTGTYGYTF
TGTGCCAGCAGCCCGACGGGAACCTATGGCTACACCTTC
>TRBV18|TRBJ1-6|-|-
CASSLDKASPLHF
TGTGCCAGCTCACTCGACAAAGCCTCACCCCTCCACTTT
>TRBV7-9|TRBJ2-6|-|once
CASSLDRVTGANVLTF
TGTGCCAGCAGCTTAGACAGGGTAACTGGGGCCAACGTCCTGACTTTC
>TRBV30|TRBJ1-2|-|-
CAWRDTLDSYGYTF
TGTGCCTGGAGGGACACTCTGGACAGTTATGGCTACACCTTC
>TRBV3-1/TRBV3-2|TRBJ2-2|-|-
CASSLSSGWRELFF
TGTGCCAGCAGCCTTTCGTCAGGGTGGCGGGAGCTGTTTTTT
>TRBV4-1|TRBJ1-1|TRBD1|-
CASSHHSDRGAEAFF
TGCGCCAGCAGCCACCACTCAGACAGGGGCGCTGAAGCTTTCTTT
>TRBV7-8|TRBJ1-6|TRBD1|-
CASSFRDRINSPLHF
TGTGCCAGCAGCTTTCGGGACAGAATCAATTCACCCCTCCACTTT
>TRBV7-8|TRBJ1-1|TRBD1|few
CASNEQGATEAFF
TGTGCCAGCAACGAACAGGGGGCAACTGAAGCTTTCTTT